The 27 T cell receptor beta chains below all came from one sample that was sequenced in a study of human T cells and chemical hapten exposure. In TCRdb, the RACE reads were re-called with MiXCR into one record per CDR3 protein. The sample yields approximately 400,000 distinct CDR3 sequences, 4.8% seen once. Time point described: patch test 1, 2 weeks after DPC sensitization. Treatment in this sample: therapeutic diphenylcyclopropenone sensitization with weekly scalp DPC. Sequenced here: whole blood, sampled in connection with sensitization to the hapten diphenylcyclopropenone (DPC). The receptors originated from a woman aged 45 to 65 with alopecia areata. Some clones in this sample may be carry-over from other donors' samples.

This clonotype was detected ten times or more. The CDR3 DNA reads TGCGCCAGCAGTAGCACTAGCGGCCCCTACGAGCAGTACTTC. Translating gives CASSSTSGPYEQYF. The V call is TRBV10-2, the J call TRBJ2-7; 8 positions match TRBD2. Trimming at V came to 5 bases and at J to 2 bases, leaving 5 bases not matched to a gene. Germline assignment: CDR1 WSHSY and CDR2 SAAADI. The CDR3 loop spans 14 amino acids.

This clonotype was seen at least ten times. The chain employs TRBV7-8 and TRBJ1-6, with a tentative D call TRBD1 (5 bases). The V and J ends lost 8 bases and 6 bases respectively, with 8 bases between them. CDR1 is SGHVS and CDR2 is FQNEAQ in the germline V gene. The CDR3 has 12 residues. The CDR3 sequence: CASGRVNSPLHF. DNA for the CDR3: TGTGCCAGCGGCAGGGTTAATTCACCCCTCCACTTT.

This clonotype was recorded many times. The chain couples TRBV28 to TRBJ2-5; D tentatively reads TRBD1 or TRBD2 (6 bases each). V gave up 5 bases and J gave up 4 bases, with 14 bases separating them. CDR3 length: 14 amino acids. Per germline, CDR1 MDHEN and CDR2 SYDVKM. The CDR3 loop is CASSPPGGPETQYF. For the CDR3, the DNA is TGTGCCAGCAGTCCCCCCGGGGGCCCAGAGACCCAGTACTTC. The complete variable domain, with remaining parts taken from reference TRBV28 and TRBJ2-5, reads DVKVTQSSRYLVKRTGEKVFLECVQDMDHENMFWYRQDPGLGLRLIYFSYDVKMKEKGDIPEGYSVSREKKERFSLILESASTNQTSMYLCASSPPGGPETQYFGPGTRLLVL.

This clonotype was found many times. The V call is TRBV6-1, the J call TRBJ2-4; D gene ambiguous. Trimming removed 7 bases at V and 6 bases at J, with 22 bases between. Germline V CDR1 and CDR2: MNHNS, SASEGT. The CDR3 is made up of 16 amino acids. CDR3 residues: CASIEVPNSFLNIQYF. CDR3 sequence (DNA): TGTGCCAGCATCGAGGTCCCGAACTCATTCTTAAACATTCAGTACTTC.

The chain couples TRBV12-3 or TRBV12-4 to TRBJ2-7; D is undetermined. Trimming took 3 bases from V and 5 from J, leaving 8 bases between them. There are 12 residues in the CDR3. The CDR3 DNA follows: TGTGCCAGCAGTTTTGTGGGCGACGAGCAGTACTTC. It yields the protein CASSFVGDEQYF.

This clonotype was counted a few times. The chain couples TRBV6-7 to TRBJ2-7; possible D gene TRBD2, 5 bases. TRBV6-7 is an ORF, and what it does is uncertain. This CDR3 contains 16 residues. Trimming pared 2 bases from V and 3 bases from J, leaving 17 bases between. The DNA for the CDR3 is TGTGCCAGCAGTTACAAGCGGCCGTCTGAGTGCTACGAGCAGTACTTC. This codes for CASSYKRPSECYEQYF.

This clonotype was detected ten times or more. CDR3 protein: CASGGFGYREQYF. In DNA form, the CDR3 reads TGCGCCAGCGGGGGATTCGGATATCGGGAGCAGTACTTC. The chain couples TRBV10-1 to TRBJ2-7; either TRBD1 or TRBD2 may supply D (5 bases each). The CDR3 sequence is 13 residues long. V was shortened by 8 bases and J by 7 bases, with 18 bases between the two germline ends. Germline V CDR1 and CDR2: WNHNN, SYGVQD (reference sequence).

In this sample, this clonotype turned up many times. The rearrangement links TRBV7-9 to TRBJ2-4; 9 bases map to TRBD2. The CDR3 is made up of 16 amino acids. Germline values: CDR1 SEHNR, CDR2 FQNEAQ (reference sequence). Trimming took 5 bases from V and 0 from J; bases not matched to a gene: 5. Here the CDR3 DNA reads TGTGCCAGCAGCAGGCGGGGGGGCCTAGCCAAAAACATTCAGTACTTC. It codes for CASSRRGGLAKNIQYF.

There are many counts of this clonotype. The chain links TRBV3-1 to TRBJ2-4, with 8 positions matching TRBD1. CDR1 LGHDT and CDR2 YNNKEL come from the germline V gene (reference sequence). Trimming removed 5 bases from V and 1 base from J; junction bases left unmatched: 4. CDR3 size: 15 residues. CDR3 protein: CASSTRTGAKNIQYF. CDR3 sequence (DNA): TGTGCCAGCAGCACCCGGACAGGGGCCAAAAACATTCAGTACTTC.

The chain couples TRBV24-1 to TRBJ2-1, with D possibly being TRBD2 (5 bases). The ends were cut back, 3 bases at V and 8 bases at J, with 10 bases in the middle. Per germline, CDR1 KGHDR and CDR2 SFDVKD. This CDR3 is built from 13 residues. CDR3 in DNA: TGTGCCACCAGTGATGTCATGAGGGATGAGCAGTTCTTC. It codes for CATSDVMRDEQFF.

This clonotype has at least ten counts. V is TRBV12-5 and J is TRBJ2-1; TRBD2 aligns across 10 bases. This CDR3 is built from 15 residues. The V and J ends lost 7 bases and 2 bases, in that order; junction bases with no gene match: 5. CDR1 and CDR2 (germline): LGHNT, FRNRAP. The CDR3: CASAGSGGAYNEQFF. The DNA of the CDR3 is TGTGCTAGTGCCGGGAGCGGGGGGGCCTACAATGAGCAGTTCTTC.

This clonotype has a count of ten or more. The chain carries TRBV2 and TRBJ2-7; D gene ambiguous. Per germline, CDR1 SNHLY and CDR2 FYNNEI. The V end lost 4 bases, the J end lost 3 bases, and 4 bases lay between the germline ends. The CDR3 length is 11 residues. The DNA of the CDR3 is TGTGCCAGCAGTGCCGACTACGAGCAGTACTTC. Its protein is CASSADYEQYF.

There are a few counts of this clonotype. This chain joins TRBV14 and TRBJ1-1; D not certain. CDR3 length: 13 residues. V shed 8 bases and J shed 4 bases, with 14 bases lying between them. Germline CDR1 reads SGHDN; CDR2 reads FVKESK. The CDR3 sequence: CASSRAAFTEAFF. The CDR3 DNA follows: TGTGCCAGCTCCCGGGCCGCCTTCACTGAAGCTTTCTTT.

This clonotype was observed at least ten times. This sequence joins TRBV5-1 and TRBJ1-2, with D perhaps matching TRBD1 (5 bases). V dropped 5 bases and J dropped 2 bases, with 13 bases sitting between them. This CDR3 is 14 amino acids long. Looked up from germline, CDR1 is SGHRS and CDR2 is YFSETQ. The CDR3 coding sequence is TGCGCCAGCAGTAGGACGGACACCAACTATGGCTACACCTTC. Amino acid sequence: CASSRTDTNYGYTF. The full variable domain, completed using reference TRBV5-1 and TRBJ1-2, is KAGVTQTPRYLIKTRGQQVTLSCSPISGHRSVSWYQQTPGQGLQFLFEYFSETQRNKGNFPGRFSGRQFSNSRSEMNVSTLELGDSALYLCASSRTDTNYGYTFGSGTRLTVV.

This clonotype was detected a few times. The rearrangement uses TRBV14 and TRBJ2-2, with D perhaps given as TRBD1 or TRBD2 (5 bases each). From germline, CDR1 is SGHDN and CDR2 FVKESK. CDR3 length: 15 residues. The V end was cut by 7 bases, the J end by 1 base, with 13 bases between. The CDR3: CASMRGTLNTGELFF. As DNA, the CDR3 is TGTGCCAGCATGAGGGGAACTCTGAACACCGGGGAGCTGTTTTTT.

This clonotype was counted many times. The V gene is TRBV6-2 or TRBV6-3, the J gene TRBJ1-5; no reliable D call. V was trimmed by 3 bases and J by 9 bases, leaving 18 bases between them. The germline V gene has CDR1 MNHEY and CDR2 SVGEGT. The CDR3 has 15 residues. CDR3 sequence: CASSYRVLRDWPQHF. CDR3 in DNA: TGTGCCAGCAGTTATAGGGTCCTACGGGATTGGCCCCAGCATTTT.

This clonotype was counted at least ten times. V gene TRBV7-2 combines with J gene TRBJ2-3; possibly TRBD1 or TRBD2 for D (6 bases each). The CDR3 length is 15 residues. Germline CDR1 SGHTA, CDR2 FQGNSA. V lost 5 bases and J lost 4, with 16 bases in between. Written as DNA, the CDR3 is TGTGCCAGCAGCGAGGGGGGAGGCCCTGCAGATACGCAGTATTTT. Its translation: CASSEGGGPADTQYF.

CDR3 nucleotide sequence: TGCAGCGTTATAAATTGGGACCGGGACTCAGATACGCAGTATTTT. Its translation: CSVINWDRDSDTQYF. V gene TRBV29-1 combines with J gene TRBJ2-3; weak D call: TRBD2 (6 bases). V was shortened by 5 bases and J by 4 bases, with 19 bases between the two germline ends. This CDR3 comprises 15 residues. CDR1 and CDR2 from the germline V gene are SQVTM and ANQGSEA.

This clonotype was found many times. The chain combines TRBV3-1 with TRBJ2-7, with TRBD2 as a possible D gene (6 bases). Trimming took 4 bases from V and 1 from J, leaving 14 bases between them. Looked up from germline, CDR1 is LGHDT and CDR2 is YNNKEL (reference sequence). There are 15 residues in the CDR3. The CDR3 nucleotides read TGTGCCAGCAGCCCGGGGCGGGGACTTTCCTACGAGCAGTACTTC. Translated, it gives CASSPGRGLSYEQYF.

This clonotype was detected many times. The chain links TRBV4-1 to TRBJ1-1; D remains ambiguous. The CDR3 loop spans 15 amino acids. Germline V gene lookup returns CDR1 MGHRA and CDR2 YSYEKL. Trimming shortened V by 0 bases and J by 0 bases, and 8 bases separated the two germline ends. In nucleotides, the CDR3 is TGCGCCAGCAGCCAAGATCCAGGAATGAACACTGAAGCTTTCTTT. Amino acid sequence: CASSQDPGMNTEAFF.

Many counts were recorded for this clonotype. The V call is TRBV9, the J call TRBJ2-3, with D uncertain. Germline lookup yields CDR1 SGDLS and CDR2 YYNGEE. Trimming removed 0 bases at V and 0 bases at J, with 8 bases between. The CDR3 runs 15 residues. The CDR3 DNA is TGTGCCAGCAGCGTAGGAACAGTTAGCACAGATACGCAGTATTTT. Translating gives CASSVGTVSTDTQYF.

This clonotype was picked up a small number of times. The chain links TRBV19 to TRBJ2-3; 7 positions agree with TRBD2. The V gene end was trimmed by 3 bases and the J gene end by 5 bases; junction bases not matched to a gene: 5. The CDR3 runs 14 residues. Germline V gene lookup returns CDR1 LNHDA and CDR2 SQIVND (reference sequence). The CDR3 spells CASSILAEGDTQYF. The CDR3 DNA follows: TGTGCCAGTAGTATCCTAGCGGAGGGAGATACGCAGTATTTT.

Ten or more counts support this clonotype. V is TRBV5-1 and J is TRBJ2-3; TRBD1 agrees at 7 bases. Per germline, CDR1 SGHRS and CDR2 YFSETQ. This CDR3 contains 13 residues. Trimming removed 4 bases from V and 6 bases from J; junction bases left unmatched: 5. The CDR3, as DNA: TGCGCCAGCAGCGTAACAGGGGCCGATACGCAGTATTTT. Amino acids: CASSVTGADTQYF.

This clonotype was seen ten or more times. This sequence joins TRBV29-1 and TRBJ2-7; D remains ambiguous. Germline V lookup: CDR1 SQVTM, CDR2 ANQGSEA. Trimming shortened V by 4 bases and J by 4 bases, and 14 bases separated the two germline ends. The CDR3 consists of 13 residues. This CDR3 reads CSVVDPLQYEQYF. The DNA for the CDR3 is TGCAGCGTTGTGGACCCCCTCCAATACGAGCAGTACTTC.

This clonotype was picked up many times. V and J are TRBV5-1 and TRBJ1-6; D unclear. The germline gives CDR1 SGHRS, CDR2 YFSETQ. The CDR3 is made up of 13 amino acids. With 0 bases removed from V and 8 bases from J, the gap between germline ends came to 6 bases. CDR3 coding DNA: TGCGCCAGCAGCTTGGGGGCTGATTCACCCCTCCACTTT. Protein sequence: CASSLGADSPLHF.

This clonotype has a count of ten or more. The CDR3 here is CASRPGTSGILTGELFF. CDR3 DNA sequence: TGTGCCAGCAGGCCCGGGACTAGCGGGATCTTAACCGGGGAGCTGTTTTTT. This chain uses TRBV5-6 with TRBJ2-2, with 13 bases that match TRBD2. In germline, CDR1 is SGHDT, CDR2 YYEEEE. The trim removed 5 bases at V and 5 bases at J, leaving 9 bases unmatched. CDR3 size: 17 residues.

This clonotype was seen repeatedly, ten times or more. The genes are TRBV12-3 or TRBV12-4 and TRBJ1-2, with 8 bases matching TRBD1. V was pared by 2 bases and J by 7 bases, with 3 bases of the junction left unmatched. This CDR3 spans 13 amino acids. CDR3 coding DNA: TGTGCCAGCAGTTTAAGGACAGGGATTGGCTACACCTTC. Protein: CASSLRTGIGYTF.